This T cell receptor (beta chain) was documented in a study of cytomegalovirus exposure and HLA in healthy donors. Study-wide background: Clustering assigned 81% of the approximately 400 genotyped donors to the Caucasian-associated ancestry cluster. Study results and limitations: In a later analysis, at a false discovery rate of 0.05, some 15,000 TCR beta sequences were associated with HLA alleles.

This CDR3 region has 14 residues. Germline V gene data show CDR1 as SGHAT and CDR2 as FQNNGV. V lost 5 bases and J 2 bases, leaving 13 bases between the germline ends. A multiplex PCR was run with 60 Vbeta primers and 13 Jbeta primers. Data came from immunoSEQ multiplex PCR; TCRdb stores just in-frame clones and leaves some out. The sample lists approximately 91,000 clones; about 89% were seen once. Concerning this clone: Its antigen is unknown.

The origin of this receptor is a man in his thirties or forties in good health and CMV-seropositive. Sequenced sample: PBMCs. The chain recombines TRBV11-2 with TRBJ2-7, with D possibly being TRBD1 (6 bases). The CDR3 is CASSDRDKAYEQYF. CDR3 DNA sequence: TGTGCCAGCAGCGATCGGGACAAAGCCTACGAGCAGTACTTC.